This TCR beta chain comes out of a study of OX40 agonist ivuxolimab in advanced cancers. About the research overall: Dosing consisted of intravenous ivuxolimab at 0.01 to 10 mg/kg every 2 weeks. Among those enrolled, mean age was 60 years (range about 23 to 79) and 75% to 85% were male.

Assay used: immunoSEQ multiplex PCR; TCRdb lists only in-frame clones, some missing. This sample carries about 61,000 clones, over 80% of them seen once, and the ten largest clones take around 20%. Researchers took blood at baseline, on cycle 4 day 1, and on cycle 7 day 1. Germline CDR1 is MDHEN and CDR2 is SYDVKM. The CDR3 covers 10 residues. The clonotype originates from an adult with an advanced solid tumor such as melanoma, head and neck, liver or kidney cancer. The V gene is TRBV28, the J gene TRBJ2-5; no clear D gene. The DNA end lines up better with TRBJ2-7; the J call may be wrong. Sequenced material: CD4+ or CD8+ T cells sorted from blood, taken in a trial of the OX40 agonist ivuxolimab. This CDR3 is CASSHYEQYF. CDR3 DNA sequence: TGTGCCAGCAGTCACTACGAGCAGTACTTC.